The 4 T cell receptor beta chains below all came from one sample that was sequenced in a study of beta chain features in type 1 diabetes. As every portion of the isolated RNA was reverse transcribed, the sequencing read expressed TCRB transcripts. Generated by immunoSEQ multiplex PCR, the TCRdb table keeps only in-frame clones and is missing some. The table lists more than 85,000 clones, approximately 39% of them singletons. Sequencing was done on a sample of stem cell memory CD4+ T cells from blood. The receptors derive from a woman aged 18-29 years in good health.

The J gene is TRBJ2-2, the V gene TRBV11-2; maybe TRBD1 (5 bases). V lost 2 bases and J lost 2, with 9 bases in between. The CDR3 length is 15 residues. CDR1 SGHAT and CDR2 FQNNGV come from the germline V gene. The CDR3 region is CASSLLQGNTGELFF. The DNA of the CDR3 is TGTGCCAGCAGCTTACTCCAGGGTAACACCGGGGAGCTGTTTTTT. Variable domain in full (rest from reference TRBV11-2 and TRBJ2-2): EAGVAQSPRYKIIEKRQSVAFWCNPISGHATLYWYQQILGQGPKLLIQFQNNGVVDDSQLPKDRFSAERLKGVDSTLKIQPAKLEDSAVYLCASSLLQGNTGELFFGEGSRLTVL.

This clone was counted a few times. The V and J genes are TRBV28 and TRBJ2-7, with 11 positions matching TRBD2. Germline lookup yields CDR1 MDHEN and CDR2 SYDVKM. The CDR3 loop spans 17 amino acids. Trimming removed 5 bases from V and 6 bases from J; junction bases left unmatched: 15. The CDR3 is CASSPTILAGVLVEQYF. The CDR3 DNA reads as TGTGCCAGCAGTCCTACAATACTAGCGGGAGTTCTAGTCGAGCAGTACTTC.

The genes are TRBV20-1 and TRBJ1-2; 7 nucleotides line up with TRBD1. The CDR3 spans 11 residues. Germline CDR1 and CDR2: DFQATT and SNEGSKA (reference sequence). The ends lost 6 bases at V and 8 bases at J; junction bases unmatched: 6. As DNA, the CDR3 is TGCAGTGCCAGAAGACAGGGCGGCTACACCTTC. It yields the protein CSARRQGGYTF.

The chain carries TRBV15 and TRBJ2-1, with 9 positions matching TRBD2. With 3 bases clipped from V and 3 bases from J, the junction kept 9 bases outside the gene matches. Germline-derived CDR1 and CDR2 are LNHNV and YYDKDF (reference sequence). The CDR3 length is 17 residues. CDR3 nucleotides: TGTGCCACCAGCAGGCCCGGGGCAGCGGGAGGCTACAATGAGCAGTTCTTC. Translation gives CATSRPGAAGGYNEQFF.